Listed below are T cell receptor beta chains from one sample, sequenced in a study of blood T cell repertoires in COVID-19. This table comes from immunoSEQ multiplex PCR, and its TCRdb copy is limited to in-frame clones, with some not included. Among approximately 210,000 clones listed, more than 75% were seen once. The sequenced sample consisted of peripheral blood. The receptors here all came from a woman in her 40s with acute or convalescent COVID-19. Both conserved end residues are part of each CDR3. D genes are given only for firm matches. Some rows mark clone size as missing; the rest say once, few, many or name a class of expanded clone.

>-|TRBJ1-5|-|TRBV12-5
CASGLEGTNQPQHF
TGTGCTAGTGGTTTGGAGGGGACAAATCAGCCCCAGCATTTT
>-|TRBJ2-4|-|TRBV5-1
CASSIFDSKLAKNIQYF
TGCGCCAGCAGTATTTTCGACAGTAAATTAGCCAAAAACATTCAGTACTTC
>TRBD1|TRBJ1-1|-|TRBV6-5
CASSYRTGMNTEAFF
TGTGCCAGCAGTTACCGGACAGGTATGAACACTGAAGCTTTCTTT
>TRBD2|TRBJ2-4|-|TRBV19
CASSPGPEAGANIQYF
TGTGCCAGTAGCCCAGGACCGGAAGCGGGGGCAAACATTCAGTACTTC
>-|TRBJ1-2|once|TRBV27
CASSSPSGDSNYGYTF
TGTGCCAGCAGTTCCCCTTCGGGGGACTCTAACTATGGCTACACCTTC
>-|TRBJ1-1|-|TRBV19
CASGRGGWNTEAFF
TGTGCCAGTGGGCGCGGGGGCTGGAACACTGAAGCTTTCTTT
>TRBD1|TRBJ1-6|-|TRBV19
CASSRDREGNSPLHF
TGTGCCAGTAGCAGGGACAGGGAGGGTAATTCACCCCTCCACTTT
>TRBD1|TRBJ1-1|once|TRBV27
CASSWTGPEYAEAFF
TGTGCCAGCAGCTGGACAGGGCCCGAGTACGCTGAAGCTTTCTTT
>-|TRBJ2-5|-|TRBV25-1
CASSDVNSKETQYF
TGTGCCAGCAGTGATGTAAACAGCAAAGAGACCCAGTACTTC
>-|TRBJ1-1|-|TRBV24-1
CATSDYSGETNTEAFF
TGTGCCACCAGTGATTATTCCGGGGAAACAAACACTGAAGCTTTCTTT
>-|TRBJ2-1|-|TRBV27
CASSDYRANEQFF
TGTGCCAGCAGTGATTACAGGGCCAATGAGCAGTTCTTC
>-|TRBJ1-2|once|TRBV5-1
CASTTAANYGYTF
TGCGCCAGTACGACAGCCGCTAACTATGGCTACACCTTC
>-|TRBJ1-4|-|TRBV5-1
CASSLMLGEAEKLFF
TGCGCCAGCAGCTTGATGTTGGGGGAGGCTGAAAAACTGTTTTTT
>TRBD2|TRBJ2-5|-|TRBV15
CATSRDLASGEETQYF
TGTGCCACCAGCAGAGATTTAGCCAGCGGGGAAGAGACCCAGTACTTC
>-|TRBJ1-6|-|TRBV30
CAWSFVNFNSPLHF
TGTGCCTGGAGTTTTGTTAACTTTAATTCACCCCTCCACTTT
>-|TRBJ2-7|once|TRBV11-2
CASSLAYEQYF
TGTGCCAGCAGCTTAGCGTACGAGCAGTACTTC
>TRBD2|TRBJ2-3|-|TRBV4-1
CASSWGLGKDTQYF
TGCGCCAGCAGCTGGGGACTAGGAAAAGATACGCAGTATTTT
>TRBD1|TRBJ1-3|few|TRBV5-1
CASSLRTGHFSGNTIYF
TGCGCCAGCAGCTTGAGGACAGGGCACTTCTCTGGAAACACCATATATTTT
>-|TRBJ2-7|-|TRBV4-2
CASSQETGSSYEQYF
TGTGCCAGCAGCCAAGAGACAGGAAGCTCCTACGAGCAGTACTTC
>TRBD2|TRBJ2-7|-|TRBV10-3
CAINPGLAGGSYEQYF
TGTGCCATCAATCCGGGACTAGCAGGGGGATCCTACGAGCAGTACTTC
>TRBD1|TRBJ2-3|-|TRBV2
CASSAGTGKDTQYF
TGTGCCAGCAGTGCGGGGACAGGGAAAGATACGCAGTATTTT
>-|TRBJ1-4|-|TRBV6-5
CASKGGDEKLFF
TGTGCCAGCAAAGGGGGTGATGAAAAACTGTTTTTT
>TRBD1|TRBJ2-7|-|TRBV19
CASSSWDSQGGEQYF
TGTGCCAGTAGTAGCTGGGACAGTCAAGGGGGCGAGCAGTACTTC
>-|TRBJ2-3|once|TRBV5-1
CASSLSPVRTLSTDTQYF
TGCGCCAGCAGCTTGAGCCCCGTTCGAACCCTTAGCACAGATACGCAGTATTTT
>-|TRBJ2-1|-|TRBV20-1
CSASRGAEQFF
TGCAGTGCTTCCCGTGGGGCTGAGCAGTTCTTC
>TRBD1|TRBJ1-2|-|TRBV5-1
CASSLTYRTGDYGYTF
TGCGCCAGCAGCCTAACCTACCGGACAGGGGACTATGGCTACACCTTC
>-|TRBJ1-5|once|TRBV2
CASSEVTGVQPQHF
TGTGCCAGCAGTGAAGTCACGGGGGTTCAGCCCCAGCATTTT
>TRBD1|TRBJ1-1|once|TRBV5-1
CASRQGAFMNTEAFF
TGCGCCAGTAGACAGGGGGCTTTTATGAACACTGAAGCTTTCTTT
>-|TRBJ2-7|few|TRBV28
CASSQGPYEQYF
TGTGCCAGTTCCCAGGGCCCCTACGAGCAGTACTTC
>-|TRBJ1-2|-|TRBV27
CASSLGTYYGYTF
TGTGCCAGCAGTTTAGGCACATACTATGGCTACACCTTC
>TRBD2|TRBJ2-3|-|TRBV6-4
CASSGINKGLVYTDTQYF
TGTGCCAGCAGTGGAATAAACAAGGGACTAGTCTACACAGATACGCAGTATTTT
>TRBD2|TRBJ2-3|-|TRBV24-1
CATSDPAGGVSDTQYF
TGTGCCACCAGTGATCCAGCGGGAGGGGTATCAGATACGCAGTATTTT
>TRBD1|TRBJ1-1|few|TRBV25-1
CASSPSGQHGTEAFF
TGTGCCAGCAGTCCCTCGGGACAGCATGGCACTGAAGCTTTCTTT
>-|TRBJ1-5|once|TRBV30
CAWRDSQGRDQPQHF
TGTGCCTGGAGGGATTCACAGGGAAGGGATCAGCCCCAGCATTTT
>TRBD1|TRBJ1-2|-|TRBV5-1
CASSQDRGDYGYTF
TGCGCCAGCAGCCAGGACAGGGGGGATTATGGCTACACCTTC
>TRBD2|TRBJ2-5|few|TRBV7-2
CASSFIAGGSETQYF
TGTGCCAGCAGCTTCATAGCGGGAGGGTCGGAGACCCAGTACTTC
>-|TRBJ2-1|-|TRBV12-5
CASGLASSGRSYNEQFF
TGTGCTAGTGGTTTGGCCTCCTCGGGTCGCTCCTACAATGAGCAGTTCTTC
>TRBD2|TRBJ2-5|-|TRBV4-3
CASSLLGGPIETQYF
TGCGCCAGCAGCCTTCTGGGAGGGCCGATAGAGACCCAGTACTTC
>TRBD2|TRBJ2-7|-|TRBV13
CASSTGLELYEQYF
TGTGCCAGCAGCACTGGACTAGAACTCTACGAGCAGTACTTC
>TRBD2|TRBJ2-3|-|TRBV6-5
CASSPGTSGTDTQYF
TGTGCCAGCAGCCCAGGGACTAGCGGGACAGATACGCAGTATTTT
>-|TRBJ1-1|once|TRBV6-5
CASSYYTETMNTEAFF
TGTGCCAGCAGTTACTACACAGAAACAATGAACACTGAAGCTTTCTTT
>-|TRBJ2-2|-|TRBV11-3
CASPSEHPGELFF
TGTGCCAGCCCCTCGGAGCATCCCGGGGAGCTGTTTTTT
>-|TRBJ1-1|-|TRBV7-2
CASTSSQTGTEAFF
TGTGCCAGCACCTCGTCCCAGACGGGGACTGAAGCTTTCTTT
>-|TRBJ2-7|-|TRBV5-8
CASSLLNEQYF
TGTGCCAGCAGCTTGCTTAACGAGCAGTACTTC
>-|TRBJ2-7|-|TRBV19
CASSMGRGYEQYF
TGTGCCAGTAGTATGGGCCGGGGCTACGAGCAGTACTTC
>-|TRBJ1-5|-|TRBV6-5
CASTQGYQPQHF
TGTGCCAGCACCCAGGGGTATCAGCCCCAGCATTTT
>TRBD2|TRBJ2-7|-|TRBV7-2
CASSRPTSGSVYEQYF
TGTGCCAGCAGCCGCCCGACTAGCGGGAGTGTGTACGAGCAGTACTTC
>-|TRBJ2-1|many|TRBV14
CASSQVSGVYNEQFF
TGTGCCAGCAGCCAAGTATCGGGGGTTTACAATGAGCAGTTCTTC
>TRBD2|TRBJ2-3|few|TRBV28
CASSFGGRVTDTQYF
TGTGCCAGCAGTTTCGGCGGGAGGGTTACAGATACGCAGTATTTT
>TRBD1|TRBJ2-7|-|TRBV7-9
CASSPGTGLYEQYF
TGTGCCAGCAGCCCCGGGACAGGGTTATACGAGCAGTACTTC
>-|TRBJ2-1|-|TRBV3-1/TRBV3-2
CASSPLGGTSSYNEQFF
TGTGCCAGCAGCCCCCTGGGCGGGACGAGCTCCTACAATGAGCAGTTCTTC
>-|TRBJ1-3|-|TRBV7-8
CASSLPKTDFSGNTIYF
TGTGCCAGCAGCTTACCTAAGACAGATTTCTCTGGAAACACCATATATTTT
>TRBD1|TRBJ2-1|-|TRBV10-3
CAISESRPGQGLNEQFF
TGTGCCATCAGTGAGTCAAGGCCGGGACAGGGGCTAAATGAGCAGTTCTTC
>TRBD1|TRBJ2-7|-|TRBV13
CASSLEGTGVYEQYF
TGTGCCAGCAGCTTAGAAGGGACAGGAGTTTACGAGCAGTACTTC